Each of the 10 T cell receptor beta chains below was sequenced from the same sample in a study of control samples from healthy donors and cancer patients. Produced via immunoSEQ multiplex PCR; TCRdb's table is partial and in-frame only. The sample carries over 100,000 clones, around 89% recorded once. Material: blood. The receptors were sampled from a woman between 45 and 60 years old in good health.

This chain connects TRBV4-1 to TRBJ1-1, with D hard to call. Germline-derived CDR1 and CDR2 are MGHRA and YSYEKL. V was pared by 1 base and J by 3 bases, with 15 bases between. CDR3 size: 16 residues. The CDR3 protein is CASSQVMSPLDTEAFF. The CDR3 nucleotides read TGCGCCAGCAGCCAAGTCATGTCCCCCTTGGACACTGAAGCTTTCTTT.

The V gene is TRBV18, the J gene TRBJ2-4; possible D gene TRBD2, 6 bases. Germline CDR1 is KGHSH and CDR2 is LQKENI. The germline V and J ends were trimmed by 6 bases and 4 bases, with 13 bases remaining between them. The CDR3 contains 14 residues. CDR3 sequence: CASSPLATKNIQYF. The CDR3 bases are TGTGCCAGCTCTCCTCTAGCGACAAAAAACATTCAGTACTTC.

CDR3 amino acids: CASGDADGGPLHF. CDR3 coding DNA: TGTGCCAGCGGCGACGCGGACGGGGGGCCCCTCCACTTT. The chain uses TRBV6-4 and TRBJ1-6, with D perhaps TRBD1 (5 bases). There are 13 residues in the CDR3. Between the trimmed V and J ends, which lost 8 bases and 13 bases, there was a span of 18 bases. Germline V lookup: CDR1 MRHNA, CDR2 SNTAGT.

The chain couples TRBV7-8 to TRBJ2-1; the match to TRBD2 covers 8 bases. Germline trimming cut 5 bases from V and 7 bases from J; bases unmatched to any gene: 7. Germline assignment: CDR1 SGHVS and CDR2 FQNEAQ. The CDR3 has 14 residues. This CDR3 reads CASSIYGGGNEQFF. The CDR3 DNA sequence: TGTGCCAGCAGCATCTACGGCGGGGGGAATGAGCAGTTCTTC.

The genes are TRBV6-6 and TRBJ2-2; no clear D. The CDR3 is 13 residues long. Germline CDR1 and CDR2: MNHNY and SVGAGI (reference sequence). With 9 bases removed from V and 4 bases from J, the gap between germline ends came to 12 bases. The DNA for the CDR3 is TGTGCCAGTAAAGGGCTAGTCACCGGGGAGCTGTTTTTT. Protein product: CASKGLVTGELFF.

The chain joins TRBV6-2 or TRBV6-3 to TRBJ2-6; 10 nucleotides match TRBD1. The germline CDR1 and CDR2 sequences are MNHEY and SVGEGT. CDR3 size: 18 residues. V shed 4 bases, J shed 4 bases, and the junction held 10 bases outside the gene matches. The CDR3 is CASSSGTGVRSGANVLTF. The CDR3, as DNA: TGTGCCAGCAGTTCCGGGACAGGGGTTCGATCGGGGGCCAACGTCCTGACTTTC.

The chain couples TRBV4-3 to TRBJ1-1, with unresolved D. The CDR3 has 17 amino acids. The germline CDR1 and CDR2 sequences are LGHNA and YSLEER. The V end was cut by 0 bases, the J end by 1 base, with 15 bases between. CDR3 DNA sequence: TGCGCCAGCAGCCAAGATCGTATGGACCTCGAGAACACTGAAGCTTTCTTT. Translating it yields CASSQDRMDLENTEAFF.

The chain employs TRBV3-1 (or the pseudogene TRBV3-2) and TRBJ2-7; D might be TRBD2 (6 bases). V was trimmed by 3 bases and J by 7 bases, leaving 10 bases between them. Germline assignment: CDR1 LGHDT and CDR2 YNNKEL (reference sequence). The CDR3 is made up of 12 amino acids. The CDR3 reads CASSHGLAEQYF. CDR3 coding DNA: TGTGCCAGCAGCCATGGCCTAGCGGAGCAGTACTTC.

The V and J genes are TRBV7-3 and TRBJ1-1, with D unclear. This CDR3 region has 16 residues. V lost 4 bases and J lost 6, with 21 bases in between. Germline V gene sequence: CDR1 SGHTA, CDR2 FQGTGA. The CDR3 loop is CASSSPGGRVGAEAFF. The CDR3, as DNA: TGTGCCAGCAGCTCCCCAGGCGGGAGAGTAGGCGCTGAAGCTTTCTTT.

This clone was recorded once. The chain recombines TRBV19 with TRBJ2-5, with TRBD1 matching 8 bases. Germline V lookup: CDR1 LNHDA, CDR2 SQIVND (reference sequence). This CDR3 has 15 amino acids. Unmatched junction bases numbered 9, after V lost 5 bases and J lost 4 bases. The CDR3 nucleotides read TGTGCCAGTAGTGTCTCACAGGGGGGAGGAGAGACCCAGTACTTC. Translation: CASSVSQGGGETQYF.